Listed below are T cell receptor beta chains from one sample, sequenced in a study of blood T cells in healthy people across ages. TCRdb used MiXCR to reprocess the 5' RACE reads, holding one entry per CDR3 protein. The sample has 850,000 to 950,000 distinct CDR3 sequences; 29% are singletons. The sequencing input was blood. The source of these receptors is a woman of 80 years or more in good health. Each CDR3 is given with its conserved first and last residue.

v_gene: TRBV5-1; CDR3aa: CASSLYGAEAFF
v_gene: TRBV27; CDR3aa: CASSFQVPRDTGELFF
v_gene: TRBV4-3; CDR3aa: CASSQQVRDSGLRGYTF
v_gene: TRBV12-2; CDR3aa: CASRLKRGGSQETQYF
v_gene: TRBV25-1; CDR3aa: CASSRDRVKIEQFF
v_gene: TRBV5-1; CDR3aa: CASSFTSGGAGNEQYF
v_gene: TRBV20-1; CDR3aa: CSASRRADSYGYTF
v_gene: TRBV20-1; CDR3aa: CSASDEGGKRGYTF
v_gene: TRBV5-1; CDR3aa: CASSFDREREQYF
v_gene: TRBV7-2; CDR3aa: CASSFYRGRDEKLFF
v_gene: TRBV7-9; CDR3aa: CASSSDLLRDNEQFF
v_gene: TRBV7-2; CDR3aa: CASSSGSVRSGANVLTF
v_gene: TRBV24-1; CDR3aa: CATSDRARADTGELFF
v_gene: TRBV7-9; CDR3aa: CASSLNWAQETQYF
v_gene: TRBV20-1; CDR3aa: CSARVPGQEPQHF
v_gene: TRBV20-1; CDR3aa: CSASWGNQPQHF
v_gene: TRBV24-1; CDR3aa: CATRRGLAGEETQYF
v_gene: TRBV5-1; CDR3aa: CASRSETSGGNEQFF
v_gene: TRBV6-5; CDR3aa: CASSFLSPVQGNSPLHF
v_gene: TRBV10-3; CDR3aa: CAISRGQDTEAFF
v_gene: TRBV2; CDR3aa: CASQVSSGGYTF
v_gene: TRBV20-1; CDR3aa: CSASPGTTRRGTQYF
v_gene: TRBV12-3/TRBV12-4; CDR3aa: CASRAGTSYGYTF
v_gene: TRBV21-1; CDR3aa: CASSKGSGGRTDTQYF